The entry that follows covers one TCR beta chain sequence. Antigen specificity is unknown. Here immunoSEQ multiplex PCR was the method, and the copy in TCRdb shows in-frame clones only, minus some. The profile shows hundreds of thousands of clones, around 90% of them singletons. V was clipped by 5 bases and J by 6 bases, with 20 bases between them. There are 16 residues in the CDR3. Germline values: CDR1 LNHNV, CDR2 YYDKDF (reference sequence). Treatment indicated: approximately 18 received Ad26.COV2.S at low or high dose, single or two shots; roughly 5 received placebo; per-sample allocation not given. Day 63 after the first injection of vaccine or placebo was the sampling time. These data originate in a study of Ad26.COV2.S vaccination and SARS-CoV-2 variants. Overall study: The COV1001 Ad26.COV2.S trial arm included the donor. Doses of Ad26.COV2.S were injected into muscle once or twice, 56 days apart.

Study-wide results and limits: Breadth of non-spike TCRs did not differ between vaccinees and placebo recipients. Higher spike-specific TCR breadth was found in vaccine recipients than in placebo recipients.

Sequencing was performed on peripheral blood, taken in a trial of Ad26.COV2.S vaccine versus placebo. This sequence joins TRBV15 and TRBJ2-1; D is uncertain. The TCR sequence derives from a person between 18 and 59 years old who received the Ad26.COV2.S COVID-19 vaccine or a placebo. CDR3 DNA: TGTGCCACCAGCGGATACAGCTACGGCTTGGTCAATGAGCAGTTCTTC. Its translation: CATSGYSYGLVNEQFF.